What follows describes a single T cell receptor beta chain. Its specificity is unknown. The record originates from a study of OX40 agonist ivuxolimab in advanced cancers. Study in general: One hepatocellular carcinoma and a couple of cutaneous melanoma patients partially responded. General study results and limits: Average numbers of expanded clones were greater in CD8+ T cells than in CD4+.

The CDR3 sequence is 11 residues long. Germline V lookup: CDR1 SEHNR, CDR2 FQNEAQ (reference sequence). The V and J ends lost 4 bases and 8 bases respectively, with 8 bases between them. Only in-frame clones appear in the TCRdb table, and some are missing; sequencing was by immunoSEQ multiplex PCR. The sample has 63,000 or so clones; just over 85% are singletons. This chain links TRBV7-9 with TRBJ1-2; D may be TRBD1 (6 bases). This clonotype was obtained from an adult with an advanced solid tumor such as melanoma, head and neck, liver or kidney cancer. The material was CD4+ or CD8+ T cells sorted from blood, obtained in a trial of the OX40 agonist ivuxolimab. As DNA, the CDR3 is TGTGCCAGCAGCTCAGGGGAAGGCTACACCTTC. Protein: CASSSGEGYTF.